This TCR beta chain was obtained from a study of cytomegalovirus exposure and HLA in healthy donors. Study results and limitations: Later analysis identified 16,000 or so TCR beta sequences associated with HLA alleles, using a false discovery rate threshold of 0.05. TRBV6-2, TRBV6-3 and other indistinguishable V segments were excluded. More clonal expansion characterized HLA-associated TCR beta chains than equally common others in a later analysis.

Germline CDR1 and CDR2: LGHNA and YSLEER. This CDR3 region has 15 residues. V was clipped by 4 bases and J by 2 bases; unmatched bases: 6. As concerns this clone: Its antigen is unknown.

The study ran its PCR with 60 Vbeta and 13 Jbeta primers. The method was immunoSEQ multiplex PCR; TCRdb's version includes in-frame clones alone and lacks a portion of them. The repertoire includes more than 150,000 clones, 80% to 85% of them detected once, and approximately 6% sits in the top ten. The chain couples TRBV4-3 to TRBJ2-7; 9 positions match TRBD2. The sequence was obtained from a man aged 40-55 years in good health and CMV-seropositive. Sample: PBMCs. This CDR3 is CASSPGAGGPYEQYF. The CDR3 DNA sequence: TGCGCCAGCAGCCCGGGCGCGGGGGGGCCCTACGAGCAGTACTTC.